The 16 T cell receptor beta chains listed next were all sequenced from one sample in a study of regulatory T cells in long-lasting Graves disease. Both iRepertoire HTBI primers and Arm-PCR of CDR3 regions were used to build the TCR beta libraries. TCRdb reprocessed the multiplex PCR reads via MiXCR and lists one record per CDR3 protein. The sample yields about 220,000 distinct CDR3 sequences, 15% to 20% seen once. Time point: newly diagnosed GD, antithyroid drugs for less than 3 months. There was RNA extracted from PBMCs, and the TCR library was made from it. These data are also associated with another study on T cells in Graves' hyperthyroidism and ophthalmopathy.

The source material was peripheral blood mononuclear cells (PBMCs), sampled at new diagnosis, from a patient treated with antithyroid drugs. These receptors all come from a young woman with Graves disease.

Points on this clonotype: The final CDR3 position lacks the conserved phenylalanine or tryptophan, pointing to a likely read error. It is unclear where the CDR3 begins or ends on the DNA, so no DNA is shown, and the CDR3 is as TCRdb lists it. The chain is built from TRBV20-1 and TRBJ2-7; the tabulated D call, TRBD2, remains unverified against the DNA. The CDR3 region is 14 residues in length, termini included. Germline V gives CDR1 DFQATT, CDR2 SNEGSKA (reference sequence). The CDR3 loop reads CSAPETTSSYEQCL.

A word on this clonotype: This likely traces to a read error, being one base from a far larger clone. The chain is built from TRBV11-2 and TRBJ2-3; no clear D gene. The end of the DNA fits TRBJ1-5 better, so the J call may be wrong. The CDR3 has 14 amino acids. Germline V gives CDR1 SGHAT, CDR2 FQNNGV. CDR3: CASSTTTSTDTQHF. Written as DNA, the CDR3 is TGTGCCAGCAGTACCACGACTAGCACAGATACGCAGCATTTT.

At least ten counts were recorded for this clonotype. The genes are TRBV28 and TRBJ1-2, with no clear D. V dropped 2 bases and J dropped 3 bases, with 22 bases sitting between them. Germline V gives CDR1 MDHEN, CDR2 SYDVKM. This CDR3 is built from 18 residues. The CDR3 bases are TGTGCCAGCAGTTTACAGTACGAACCCCTTATCCGGGACTATGGCTACACCTTC. Its protein product is CASSLQYEPLIRDYGYTF.

In its sample, this clonotype was seen many times. The chain links TRBV7-8 to TRBJ2-7; D ambiguous. This CDR3 has 13 residues. Germline lookup yields CDR1 SGHVS and CDR2 FQNEAQ. V lost 5 bases to trimming and J lost 1 base, with 9 bases between them. CDR3 DNA sequence: TGTGCCAGCAGCGTCCTGGTTTCCTACGAGCAGTACTTC. Translated, it gives CASSVLVSYEQYF. Filled out from reference TRBV7-8 and TRBJ2-7, the complete variable domain reads GAGVSQSPRYKVAKRGQDVALRCDPISGHVSLFWYQQALGQGPEFLTYFQNEAQLDKSGLPSDRFFAERPEGSVSTLKIQRTQQEDSAVYLCASSVLVSYEQYFGPGTRLTVT.

This clonotype was recorded at least ten times. V is TRBV19 and J is TRBJ2-1, with D tentatively TRBD1 (6 bases). The CDR3 contains 13 residues. The V gene's germline CDR1 is LNHDA and CDR2 SQIVND (reference sequence). With 10 bases removed from V and 3 bases from J, the gap between germline ends came to 13 bases. The DNA of the CDR3 is TGTGCCACTTCCCTGGACAGCTACAATGAGCAGTTCTTC. Encoded protein: CATSLDSYNEQFF.

The J gene is TRBJ2-7, the V gene TRBV5-1; 14 nucleotides line up with TRBD2. The germline V gene has CDR1 SGHRS and CDR2 YFSETQ. After removal of 0 bases from V and 4 bases from J, the junction contained 6 bases not matched to a gene. This CDR3 comprises 17 residues. CDR3 bases: TGCGCCAGCAGCTTGGGACTAGCGGGAGGGTTTGGGTACGAGCAGTACTTC. Its protein product is CASSLGLAGGFGYEQYF.

This clonotype was seen many times. The J gene is TRBJ1-5, the V gene TRBV7-3; the D gene is possibly TRBD1 (6 bases). Germline-derived CDR1 and CDR2 are SGHTA and FQGTGA. V lost 4 bases and J 3 bases, leaving 19 bases between the germline ends. This CDR3 is 17 amino acids long. The CDR3 DNA reads TGTGCCAGCAGCTCCGAGGGGGGCTTAGGGGACAATCAGCCCCAGCATTTT. Residues: CASSSEGGLGDNQPQHF.

In its sample, this clonotype was seen many times. The chain combines TRBV12-3 or TRBV12-4 with TRBJ1-1; no reliable D call. This CDR3 has 12 amino acids. The ends were cut back, 5 bases at V and 10 bases at J, with 14 bases in the middle. CDR3 loop: CASSPETRRAFF. The CDR3 bases are TGTGCCAGCAGTCCAGAGACTAGGCGAGCTTTCTTT.

This clonotype was seen ten or more times. This rearrangement joins TRBV7-8 to TRBJ2-5; D is uncertain. The V gene lost 5 bases and the J gene lost 5 bases, with 9 bases spanning the gap. CDR1 is SGHVS, CDR2 FQNEAQ, per germline. The CDR3 consists of 12 residues. CDR3 coding DNA: TGTGCCAGCAGCCAGCCCGGGGAGACCCAGTACTTC. Its translation is CASSQPGETQYF.

This clonotype was counted at least ten times. The rearrangement uses TRBV9 and TRBJ1-3; D gene uncertain. The CDR3 spans 16 residues. Trimming cost V 0 bases and J 0 bases, with 10 bases left between them. CDR1 and CDR2 from the germline V gene are SGDLS and YYNGEE. Here the CDR3 DNA reads TGTGCCAGCAGCGTAGAAATGGGGTACTCTGGAAACACCATATATTTT. Translating gives CASSVEMGYSGNTIYF.

This clonotype was found many times. V usage is TRBV3-1 and J usage is TRBJ1-5; D is possibly TRBD1 (6 bases). Germline V lookup: CDR1 LGHDT, CDR2 YNNKEL (reference sequence). The CDR3 sequence is 16 residues long. Trimming removed 2 bases from V and 2 bases from J, with 13 bases in between. The CDR3 DNA sequence: TGTGCCAGCAGCCAACGGACAGAACGAGGCAATCAGCCCCAGCATTTT. This encodes CASSQRTERGNQPQHF.

This clonotype was recorded a few times. The gene calls are TRBV28 and TRBJ2-7, with 10 bases identical to TRBD1. The length of the CDR3 is 14 residues. Per germline, CDR1 MDHEN and CDR2 SYDVKM. V lost 5 bases to trimming and J lost 5 bases; unmatched junction nucleotides: 6. The CDR3 DNA sequence: TGTGCCAGCAGTCTATCGGGACAGGGGCACGAGCAGTACTTC. Residues: CASSLSGQGHEQYF.

This clonotype was picked up many times. V usage is TRBV3-1 and J usage is TRBJ1-6, with 8 nucleotides matching TRBD1. CDR3 length: 16 residues. Trimming took 2 bases from V and 4 from J; bases not matched to a gene: 4. The germline V gene encodes CDR1 LGHDT and CDR2 YNNKEL (reference sequence). The CDR3 nucleotides read TGTGCCAGCAGCCAACGAGACAGGGGATATAATTCACCCCTCCACTTT. Translation gives CASSQRDRGYNSPLHF.

In regard to this clonotype: With only one base between it and a far larger clone, this is likely a read error. This chain connects TRBV7-3 to TRBJ1-2; D is uncertain. V was clipped by 5 bases and J by 5 bases, with 12 bases between them. CDR1 and CDR2 from the germline V gene are SGHTA and FQGTGA. The CDR3 runs to 13 residues. CDR3 DNA: TGTGCCAGCAGCCCGGGAGTACGATATGGCTACACCTTC. Its protein is CASSPGVRYGYTF.

The chain employs TRBV12-5 and TRBJ1-1; D is unclear. Germline values: CDR1 LGHNT, CDR2 FRNRAP. The V and J ends lost 2 bases and 4 bases respectively, with 14 bases between them. CDR3 length: 15 amino acids. CDR3 amino acids: CASGLSSDLSTEAFF. CDR3 coding DNA: TGTGCTAGTGGTTTGTCCTCCGACTTGAGCACTGAAGCTTTCTTT.

Concerning this clonotype: A read error may explain this, as a much larger clone is one base away. The chain employs TRBV5-1 and TRBJ2-7, with 12 bases fitting TRBD2. CDR1 and CDR2 from the germline V gene are SGHRS and YFSETQ. This CDR3 is built from 16 residues. The CDR3 reads CASSLGPSGRGYEQCF. In DNA, the CDR3 is TGCGCCAGCAGCTTGGGACCTAGCGGGAGGGGGTACGAGCAGTGCTTC.